A single sample is the source of the 32 T cell receptor beta chains below, sequenced in a study of monozygotic twins with inflammatory bowel disease. Each CDR3 protein gets one entry in TCRdb, which reprocessed the 5' RACE reads and gives no DNA. The sample has approximately 300,000 distinct CDR3 sequences. The specimen sequenced was blood. The source is a human donor with ulcerative colitis or Crohn's disease, or a healthy co-twin of an affected twin (not recorded which).

The chain uses TRBV6-2 or TRBV6-3 and TRBJ2-1; as DNA is missing, the TRBD1 call by TCRdb cannot be tested. Germline CDR1 and CDR2: MNHEY and SVGEGT. The CDR3 contains 12 residues. CDR3 residues: CASSYWGSEQFF.

The chain links TRBV5-6 to TRBJ1-4. The CDR3 has 14 amino acids. CDR1 is SGHDT, CDR2 YYEEEE, per germline. The CDR3 reads CASRSTAHNEKLFF.

J is TRBJ2-2 and V is TRBV12-3 or TRBV12-4; TCRdb returns TRBD1, unconfirmable since there is no DNA. This CDR3 is 15 amino acids long. CDR3: CASSIGTVNTGELFF.

This chain links TRBV7-9 with TRBJ2-2; TCRdb selects TRBD1, and the lack of DNA leaves this call unchecked. CDR3 length equals 16 residues. The V gene's germline CDR1 is SEHNR and CDR2 FQNEAQ (reference sequence). The CDR3 spells CASSFGGRPHTGELFF. The whole variable domain, filled in from reference TRBV7-9 and TRBJ2-2, reads DTGVSQNPRHKITKRGQNVTFRCDPISEHNRLYWYRQTLGQGPEFLTYFQNEAQLEKSRLLSDRFSAERPKGSFSTLEIQRTEQGDSAMYLCASSFGGRPHTGELFFGEGSRLTVL.

J is TRBJ1-4 and V is TRBV5-1; the D gene TCRdb calls, TRBD1, cannot be checked with no DNA. Germline CDR1 reads SGHRS; CDR2 reads YFSETQ. The CDR3 has 16 residues. The CDR3 loop is CASSFGTGRTNEKLFF.

This chain links TRBV20-1 with TRBJ1-3; TCRdb returns TRBD1, unconfirmable since there is no DNA. Looked up from germline, CDR1 is DFQATT and CDR2 is SNEGSKA (reference sequence). There are 13 residues in the CDR3. This chain's CDR3 is CSAKAASGNTIYF.

The chain joins TRBV7-2 to TRBJ2-5; TCRdb names TRBD1, which stays unverified in the absence of DNA. The V gene's germline CDR1 is SGHTA and CDR2 FQGNSA. This CDR3 spans 14 amino acids. CDR3 loop: CASSPRANSETQYF.

The V call is TRBV20-1, the J call TRBJ2-4; the TCRdb D gene call, TRBD1, has no DNA to confirm it. The CDR3 is 14 amino acids. Germline assignment: CDR1 DFQATT and CDR2 SNEGSKA (reference sequence). This chain's CDR3 is CSALQSGRKNIQYF.

The chain uses TRBV20-1 and TRBJ1-6; TCRdb returns TRBD1, unconfirmable since there is no DNA. Germline V gene lookup returns CDR1 DFQATT and CDR2 SNEGSKA (reference sequence). The CDR3 sequence is 18 residues long. The CDR3 loop reads CSARWDRGARSYNSPLHF.

The J gene is TRBJ2-3, the V gene TRBV29-1; TCRdb calls TRBD1, which cannot be checked without DNA. Germline CDR1 is SQVTM and CDR2 is ANQGSEA. The length of the CDR3 is 14 residues. The CDR3 is CSVGSGVSTDTQYF.

CDR3 protein: CRPSGSHRTDTQYF. The chain uses TRBV20-1 and TRBJ2-3; the D gene TCRdb calls, TRBD2, cannot be checked with no DNA. The V gene's germline CDR1 is DFQATT and CDR2 SNEGSKA (reference sequence). This CDR3 contains 14 residues.

This sequence joins TRBV12-3 or TRBV12-4 and TRBJ2-2; the D call of TRBD1 rests on TCRdb alone, since no DNA is present to check it. The CDR3 consists of 13 residues. The CDR3 here is CASRTTGFGELFF.

The chain combines TRBV5-6 with TRBJ1-5. Germline CDR1 SGHDT, CDR2 YYEEEE. The CDR3 covers 15 residues. The CDR3 is CASSPASASNQPQHF.

V gene TRBV4-2 combines with J gene TRBJ2-4; without DNA, the TCRdb call of TRBD2 cannot be checked. CDR1 LGHNA and CDR2 YNFKEQ come from the germline V gene. The CDR3 runs 17 residues. The CDR3 sequence: CASSLQRGGGAKNIQYF.

The chain carries TRBV24-1 and TRBJ2-5. This CDR3 region has 11 residues. The V gene's germline CDR1 is KGHDR and CDR2 SFDVKD. The CDR3 reads CATSLKETQYF.

The chain recombines TRBV28 with TRBJ2-7; TCRdb designates TRBD1, a call that cannot be tested without DNA. The length of the CDR3 is 11 residues. Per the germline V gene, CDR1 is MDHEN and CDR2 is SYDVKM. The CDR3 spells CASYRVDEQYF.

The chain carries TRBV29-1 and TRBJ2-7; TCRdb outputs TRBD1, but without DNA this stays unchecked. CDR1 and CDR2 (germline): SQVTM, ANQGSEA. The CDR3 totals 16 residues. CDR3 loop: CSVEGWKDRDNYEQYF.

The rearrangement links TRBV7-2 to TRBJ2-7. The length of the CDR3 is 14 residues. Germline V gene sequence: CDR1 SGHTA, CDR2 FQGNSA. The CDR3 is CASRHRGSSYEQYF.

This chain connects TRBV5-4 to TRBJ2-4; as DNA is missing, the TRBD1 call by TCRdb cannot be tested. The length of the CDR3 is 16 residues. CDR1 SGHNT and CDR2 YYREEE come from the germline V gene (reference sequence). CDR3 residues: CASSTKQGVAKNIQYF. The complete variable domain, with remaining parts taken from reference TRBV5-4 and TRBJ2-4, reads ETGVTQSPTHLIKTRGQQVTLRCSSQSGHNTVSWYQQALGQGPQFIFQYYREEENGRGNFPPRFSGLQFPNYSSELNVNALELDDSALYLCASSTKQGVAKNIQYFGAGTRLSVL.

This chain uses TRBV5-4 with TRBJ2-3; TCRdb returns TRBD1, unconfirmable since there is no DNA. The germline CDR1 and CDR2 sequences are SGHNT and YYREEE (reference sequence). This CDR3 comprises 14 residues. CDR3 sequence reads: CASSARTGTDTQYF. Drawing the rest from reference TRBV5-4 and TRBJ2-3, the complete variable domain is ETGVTQSPTHLIKTRGQQVTLRCSSQSGHNTVSWYQQALGQGPQFIFQYYREEENGRGNFPPRFSGLQFPNYSSELNVNALELDDSALYLCASSARTGTDTQYFGPGTRLTVL.

The chain combines TRBV3-1 with TRBJ2-7; the D call of TRBD1 rests on TCRdb alone, since no DNA is present to check it. The CDR3 is 14 amino acids. Germline lookup yields CDR1 LGHDT and CDR2 YNNKEL (reference sequence). CDR3 sequence reads: CASSRTGTGYEQYF.

The chain is built from TRBV7-2 and TRBJ2-1; TCRdb picks TRBD2, but there is no DNA to check that call. The CDR3 runs to 13 residues. The V gene's germline CDR1 is SGHTA and CDR2 FQGNSA. The CDR3 loop is CASSLASGRSVFF.

The chain couples TRBV28 to TRBJ2-2; no DNA is available, so the TRBD1 call from TCRdb remains unchecked. Germline CDR1 reads MDHEN; CDR2 reads SYDVKM. The CDR3 covers 16 residues. CDR3 region: CASSLIGGRATGELFF.

V usage is TRBV28 and J usage is TRBJ1-2; with no DNA, the TCRdb D assignment of TRBD1 cannot be verified. CDR3 length: 13 amino acids. The germline V gene has CDR1 MDHEN and CDR2 SYDVKM. CDR3 protein: CASSLGQEYGYTF.

The gene calls are TRBV20-1 and TRBJ2-7; checking the TCRdb D call of TRBD2 is not possible without DNA. CDR3 size: 16 residues. In germline, CDR1 is DFQATT, CDR2 SNEGSKA (reference sequence). This CDR3 is CSARAPAGPRPYEQYF.

The chain joins TRBV7-2 to TRBJ2-4; as DNA is missing, the TRBD1 call by TCRdb cannot be tested. The CDR3 sequence is 11 residues long. CDR1 and CDR2 (germline): SGHTA, FQGNSA. CDR3 sequence reads: CASSFDRRQYF.

The V call is TRBV5-1, the J call TRBJ1-6. The V gene's germline CDR1 is SGHRS and CDR2 YFSETQ. The CDR3 has 13 residues. The CDR3 region is CASRRDNNSPLHF.

This chain uses TRBV29-1 with TRBJ2-5. The CDR3 covers 12 residues. In germline, CDR1 is SQVTM, CDR2 ANQGSEA. The CDR3 spells CSVRPEQETQYF. The entire variable domain, with the rest obtained from reference TRBV29-1 and TRBJ2-5, is as follows: SAVISQKPSRDICQRGTSLTIQCQVDSQVTMMFWYRQQPGQSLTLIATANQGSEATYESGFVIDKFPISRPNLTFSTLTVSNMSPEDSSIYLCSVRPEQETQYFGPGTRLLVL.

The chain joins TRBV5-5 to TRBJ2-5; as DNA is missing, the TRBD2 call by TCRdb cannot be tested. CDR3 length: 15 amino acids. The V gene's germline CDR1 is SGHKS and CDR2 YYEKEE (reference sequence). The CDR3 loop reads CASSLRLAGEETQYF.

CDR3 region: CASSPRDSKETQYF. V is TRBV18 and J is TRBJ2-5; TCRdb indicates TRBD1, and absent DNA this call remains unverified. The CDR3 loop spans 14 amino acids. The germline CDR1 and CDR2 sequences are KGHSH and LQKENI.

The chain carries TRBV29-1 and TRBJ1-1. This CDR3 has 13 residues. Germline CDR1 reads SQVTM; CDR2 reads ANQGSEA. This CDR3 is CSVAWEWEFEAFF.

The chain recombines TRBV7-8 with TRBJ1-2. Per the germline V gene, CDR1 is SGHVS and CDR2 is FQNEAQ. The CDR3 extends over 15 amino acids. The CDR3 region is CASSLARGTTYGYTF.